These 21 T cell receptor beta chains were sequenced from one sample in a study of cytomegalovirus exposure and HLA in healthy donors. The PCR employed 60 Vbeta primers together with 13 Jbeta primers. The data were produced by immunoSEQ multiplex PCR, yet TCRdb's version contains in-frame clones alone and is incomplete. The sample has more than 130,000 clones; 55% to 80% are singletons. The sample was PBMCs. The receptors originated from a human donor in good health.

The chain joins TRBV4-2 to TRBJ2-7; the match to TRBD2 covers 8 bases. V was pared by 2 bases and J by 0 bases, with 6 bases of the junction left unmatched. Germline CDR1 is LGHNA and CDR2 is YNFKEQ. The CDR3 is 16 amino acids. This CDR3 reads CASSQLPGTSSYEQYF. The CDR3 region has the DNA TGTGCCAGCAGCCAATTACCCGGGACTAGCTCCTACGAGCAGTACTTC.

This chain connects TRBV11-3 to TRBJ2-7; 7 nucleotides agree with TRBD1. Germline-derived CDR1 and CDR2 are SGHNT and YENEEA. This CDR3 is built from 15 residues. Losses at the gene ends were 0 bases for V and 2 bases for J; bases not matched to a gene: 4. DNA of the CDR3: TGTGCCAGCAGCTTAGACGGGACAGACACCTACGAGCAGTACTTC. Amino acid sequence: CASSLDGTDTYEQYF.

The genes are TRBV9 and TRBJ2-7, with TRBD2 identical over 10 bases. Trimming cost V 3 bases and J 7 bases; bases outside gene matches: 10. This CDR3 is built from 15 residues. Germline assignment: CDR1 SGDLS and CDR2 YYNGEE. The DNA for the CDR3 is TGTGCCAGCAGCGCACCCGCTAGCGGGAGTGGGGAGCAGTACTTC. It codes for CASSAPASGSGEQYF.

On this clone: Other DNA sequences from this sample encode an identical CDR3 as well. V usage is TRBV9 and J usage is TRBJ2-2, with D perhaps matching TRBD2 (6 bases). This CDR3 spans 15 amino acids. V lost 0 bases and J lost 0, with 6 bases in between. Germline V lookup: CDR1 SGDLS, CDR2 YYNGEE. Here the CDR3 reads CASSVAGANTGELFF. The CDR3 region has the DNA TGTGCCAGCAGCGTAGCGGGGGCGAACACCGGGGAGCTGTTTTTT.

The chain is built from TRBV7-9 and TRBJ2-1; D gene unclear. Germline CDR1 is SEHNR and CDR2 is FQNEAQ (reference sequence). The V end lost 2 bases, the J end lost 3 bases, and 2 bases lay between the germline ends. This CDR3 comprises 12 residues. The CDR3 region is CASSLYYNEQFF. DNA of the CDR3: TGTGCCAGCAGCTTATACTACAATGAGCAGTTCTTC.

The chain links TRBV29-1 to TRBJ2-7; 9 positions agree with TRBD1. V was clipped by 5 bases and J by 2 bases; unmatched bases: 7. CDR3 length: 14 residues. CDR1 and CDR2 (germline): SQVTM, ANQGSEA. CDR3 sequence (DNA): TGCAGCGTTACCGACAGGGGGGCGACCTACGAGCAGTACTTC. Its translation: CSVTDRGATYEQYF.

J is TRBJ2-1 and V is TRBV5-1; tentatively, D is TRBD1 (5 bases). The germline gives CDR1 SGHRS, CDR2 YFSETQ. The CDR3 extends over 16 amino acids. Trimming shortened V by 0 bases and J by 7 bases, and 17 bases separated the two germline ends. The DNA of the CDR3 is TGCGCCAGCAGCTTGGCTTACACAAACAGGTCTAATGAGCAGTTCTTC. This codes for CASSLAYTNRSNEQFF.

V usage is TRBV5-1 and J usage is TRBJ2-7; 10 bases fit TRBD1. This CDR3 has 14 residues. Germline trimming cut 3 bases from V and 5 bases from J; bases unmatched to any gene: 5. Germline values: CDR1 SGHRS, CDR2 YFSETQ. In DNA form, the CDR3 reads TGCGCCAGCAGCTATCGGGACAGGGGCGACGAGCAGTACTTC. It codes for CASSYRDRGDEQYF.

The CDR3 coding sequence is TGCGCTCTTTTCCCCTGTTCCTACGAGCAGTACTTC. The encoded protein is CALFPCSYEQYF. The V and J genes are TRBV23-1 and TRBJ2-7; D is unclear. TRBV23-1 is annotated as an ORF whose role is uncertain. The CDR3 totals 12 residues.

The chain has TRBV27 and TRBJ2-3; 8 positions agree with TRBD1. This CDR3 has 15 amino acids. Unmatched junction bases numbered 4, after V lost 3 bases and J lost 2 bases. In germline, CDR1 is MNHEY, CDR2 SMNVEV (reference sequence). CDR3 sequence (DNA): TGTGCCAGCAGTTTGAGGGACAGGCCCACAGATACGCAGTATTTT. It is translated as CASSLRDRPTDTQYF.

The chain employs TRBV7-8 and TRBJ2-1; TRBD1 matches at 10 bases. The V gene's germline CDR1 is SGHVS and CDR2 FQNEAQ. This CDR3 comprises 16 residues. The J segment lost 8 bases and the V segment lost 6 bases, leaving 13 bases of the junction unmatched. CDR3 nucleotides: TGTGCCAGCAGTCTAAACCGGGACAGGGGTTCGTATGAGCAGTTCTTC. It is translated as CASSLNRDRGSYEQFF.

The chain has TRBV7-3 and TRBJ2-1, with D maybe TRBD2 (6 bases). Germline CDR1 and CDR2: SGHTA and FQGTGA. Trimming stripped 5 bases from V and 8 bases from J, with 22 bases between. The CDR3 has 16 residues. DNA of the CDR3: TGTGCCAGCAGCCCCCAGGGCGGGAAGCCCATGGATGAGCAGTTCTTC. It yields the protein CASSPQGGKPMDEQFF.

J is TRBJ1-5 and V is TRBV19, with TRBD1 matching over 8 bases. Germline assignment: CDR1 LNHDA and CDR2 SQIVND (reference sequence). Germline trimming cut 3 bases from V and 5 bases from J; bases unmatched to any gene: 6. The CDR3 totals 15 residues. The CDR3 DNA is TGTGCCAGTAGTATTAGGGACAGGTCTGATCAGCCCCAGCATTTT. The encoded protein is CASSIRDRSDQPQHF. The full variable domain, its missing parts supplied by reference TRBV19 and TRBJ1-5, is DGGITQSPKYLFRKEGQNVTLSCEQNLNHDAMYWYRQDPGQGLRLIYYSQIVNDFQKGDIAEGYSVSREKKESFPLTVTSAQKNPTAFYLCASSIRDRSDQPQHFGDGTRLSIL.

The J gene is TRBJ2-1, the V gene TRBV27; a weak D match, TRBD1 (6 bases). V dropped 4 bases and J dropped 15 bases, with 19 bases sitting between them. This CDR3 is 13 amino acids long. Germline loops: CDR1 MNHEY, CDR2 SMNVEV (reference sequence). The CDR3 DNA sequence: TGTGCCAGCAGTTCCTCACAGGGAGCCCACCGGTTCTTC. Residues: CASSSSQGAHRFF.

The chain uses TRBV28 and TRBJ1-2; D is perhaps TRBD1 (5 bases). The length of the CDR3 is 13 residues. The germline V gene has CDR1 MDHEN and CDR2 SYDVKM. V was trimmed by 7 bases and J by 1 base, leaving 10 bases between them. The CDR3 nucleotides are TGTGCCAGCAACTTCGACAGTAACTATGGCTACACCTTC. Translated: CASNFDSNYGYTF.

The rearrangement links TRBV6-6 to TRBJ2-7; a weak D match, TRBD1 (6 bases). The CDR3 totals 12 residues. Trimming removed 2 bases at V and 5 bases at J, with 7 bases between. CDR1 is MNHNY, CDR2 SVGAGI, per germline (reference sequence). CDR3 in DNA: TGTGCCAGCAGTTACGGGGGCAACGAGCAGTACTTC. Its translation: CASSYGGNEQYF.

The chain combines TRBV4-2 with TRBJ2-7, with TRBD2 as a possible D gene (6 bases). Trimming cost V 0 bases and J 3 bases, with 9 bases left between them. The CDR3 is made up of 14 amino acids. Germline V gene data show CDR1 as LGHNA and CDR2 as YNFKEQ. CDR3 residues: CASSQDTGGYEQYF. The CDR3 nucleotides are TGTGCCAGCAGCCAAGATACCGGGGGCTACGAGCAGTACTTC.

V usage is TRBV7-3 and J usage is TRBJ2-1; D is unresolved. The CDR3 spans 14 residues. Germline-derived CDR1 and CDR2 are SGHTA and FQGTGA. Trimming removed 5 bases at V and 4 bases at J, with 12 bases between. CDR3 DNA: TGTGCCAGCAGCCCCTACTTATCTTACAATGAGCAGTTCTTC. The encoded protein is CASSPYLSYNEQFF. The full variable domain, completed using reference TRBV7-3 and TRBJ2-1, is GAGVSQTPSNKVTEKGKYVELRCDPISGHTALYWYRQSLGQGPEFLIYFQGTGAADDSGLPNDRFFAVRPEGSVSTLKIQRTERGDSAVYLCASSPYLSYNEQFFGPGTRLTVL.

This clone has more than one count but fewer than ten. The J gene is TRBJ1-1, the V gene TRBV6-7; no definite D call. TRBV6-7 is annotated as an ORF whose role is uncertain. With 0 bases removed from V and 3 bases from J, the gap between germline ends came to 11 bases. This CDR3 comprises 15 residues. DNA for the CDR3: TGTGCCAGCAGTTACTCGGAAACCGGGGACACTGAAGCTTTCTTT. Amino acid sequence: CASSYSETGDTEAFF.

The rearrangement uses TRBV5-1 and TRBJ1-1; D is unresolved. The CDR3 contains 12 residues. V dropped 4 bases and J dropped 2 bases, with 6 bases sitting between them. Germline V gene lookup returns CDR1 SGHRS and CDR2 YFSETQ. CDR3 amino acids: CASSQDNTEAFF. The CDR3 bases are TGCGCCAGCAGCCAGGATAACACTGAAGCTTTCTTT.

As for this clone: A read error may account for a junction end that differs from germline. The V gene is TRBV5-1, the J gene TRBJ2-1; D perhaps matches TRBD2 (5 bases). This CDR3 contains 17 residues. Per germline, CDR1 SGHRS and CDR2 YFSETQ. The CDR3 region has the DNA TGCGCCAGCAGCTTGGCCCTACCCGGGATCCCCTACCATGAGCAGTTCTTC. Protein: CASSLALPGIPYHEQFF.